These 15 T cell receptor beta chains were sequenced from one sample in a study of blood T cell repertoires in COVID-19. TCRdb's table, derived via immunoSEQ multiplex PCR, lists solely in-frame clones and lacks some. The data contain 150,000 to 250,000 clones, approximately 86% of them singletons. What was sequenced was PBMCs or T cells enriched from blood (not recorded which). These receptors were collected from a woman in her twenties or thirties who had recovered from COVID-19.

The rearrangement links TRBV6-2 or TRBV6-3 to TRBJ2-2; maybe TRBD1 (5 bases). V dropped 1 base and J dropped 1 base, with 10 bases sitting between them. In germline, CDR1 is MNHEY, CDR2 SVGEGT. This CDR3 is 16 amino acids long. This CDR3 reads CASSYLGQGNTGELFF. In DNA, the CDR3 is TGTGCCAGCAGTTACTTAGGGCAGGGGAACACCGGGGAGCTGTTTTTT.

The chain joins TRBV4-3 to TRBJ2-7; TRBD1 might be the D (7 bases). This CDR3 is 13 amino acids long. The V and J ends lost 3 bases and 6 bases respectively, with 12 bases between them. Per germline, CDR1 LGHNA and CDR2 YSLEER. The CDR3 is CASSHQGGREQYF. The CDR3 DNA sequence: TGCGCCAGCAGCCACCAGGGGGGTCGCGAGCAGTACTTC.

The gene calls are TRBV28 and TRBJ1-2; D uncertain. Trimming pared 1 base from V and 7 bases from J, leaving 10 bases between. This CDR3 spans 13 amino acids. Germline CDR1 is MDHEN and CDR2 is SYDVKM. CDR3 amino acids: CASSLSGSRGYTF. DNA for the CDR3: TGTGCCAGCAGTTTATCCGGGTCCCGTGGCTACACCTTC.

This clone was counted only a few times. The rearrangement uses TRBV4-1 and TRBJ2-7; a possible D gene is TRBD2 (7 bases). This CDR3 is 13 amino acids long. Trimming removed 8 bases from V and 1 base from J, with 12 bases in between. CDR1 and CDR2 from the germline V gene are MGHRA and YSYEKL. This chain's CDR3 is CASGGGLSYEQYF. CDR3 in DNA: TGCGCCAGCGGCGGGGGCCTATCCTACGAGCAGTACTTC.

The V gene is TRBV19, the J gene TRBJ2-2; TRBD2 is a possible D gene (6 bases). CDR1 LNHDA and CDR2 SQIVND come from the germline V gene (reference sequence). CDR3 length: 14 amino acids. The V and J ends lost 1 base and 7 bases respectively, with 10 bases between them. The CDR3 region is CASSIAGEGGELFF. The CDR3 bases are TGTGCCAGTAGTATAGCGGGAGAGGGCGGGGAGCTGTTTTTT.

The rearrangement uses TRBV20-1 and TRBJ1-1; maybe TRBD1 (6 bases). Germline CDR1 is DFQATT and CDR2 is SNEGSKA (reference sequence). Trimming removed 7 bases from V and 6 bases from J, with 12 bases in between. The CDR3 covers 11 residues. CDR3 loop: CSGNAGAEAFF. CDR3 in DNA: TGCAGTGGGAATGCAGGGGCTGAAGCTTTCTTT.

The chain carries TRBV4-1 and TRBJ1-3; the D gene is possibly TRBD1 (5 bases). The germline gives CDR1 MGHRA, CDR2 YSYEKL. CDR3 length equals 14 residues. Trimming removed 4 bases at V and 7 bases at J, with 14 bases between. For the CDR3, the DNA is TGCGCCAGCAGCCGTGACAGAGATAGGAACACCATATATTTT. This gives the protein CASSRDRDRNTIYF.

The V gene is TRBV7-2, the J gene TRBJ1-6; D gene ambiguous. The V gene's germline CDR1 is SGHTA and CDR2 FQGNSA. This CDR3 spans 15 amino acids. Trimming stripped 1 base from V and 4 bases from J, with 8 bases between. CDR3 protein: CASSLVAGYNSPLHF. The DNA of the CDR3 is TGTGCCAGCAGCTTAGTGGCAGGTTATAATTCACCCCTCCACTTT.

The chain employs TRBV29-1 and TRBJ1-5; TRBD1 is a possible D gene (5 bases). The CDR3 consists of 14 residues. Germline-derived CDR1 and CDR2 are SQVTM and ANQGSEA. V lost 5 bases and J 2 bases, leaving 13 bases between the germline ends. The CDR3 DNA sequence: TGCAGCGTTCTCGAACAGGCGGGCAATCAGCCCCAGCATTTT. Encoded protein: CSVLEQAGNQPQHF.

The table lists this clone with a count of one. This chain links TRBV11-3 with TRBJ2-3; 10 positions match TRBD2. V dropped 7 bases and J dropped 6; count of bases not matched to a gene: 4. Germline CDR1 reads SGHNT; CDR2 reads YENEEA. This CDR3 is 13 amino acids long. The CDR3 sequence is CASTFSGGDTQYF. The CDR3 region has the DNA TGTGCCAGCACCTTTAGCGGGGGGGATACGCAGTATTTT.

The gene calls are TRBV28 and TRBJ1-5; D call uncertain. Germline assignment: CDR1 MDHEN and CDR2 SYDVKM. Trimming took off 2 bases at V and 0 bases at J, with 8 bases between the two ends. CDR3 length: 15 residues. DNA of the CDR3: TGTGCCAGCAGTTTAAACAGATATAGCAATCAGCCCCAGCATTTT. Amino acids: CASSLNRYSNQPQHF.

This clone has just one count. The chain has TRBV29-1 and TRBJ1-2; TRBD1 agrees at 8 bases. V trimming: 6 bases; J trimming: 0 bases; junction bases outside the gene matches: 6. CDR1 is SQVTM and CDR2 is ANQGSEA in the germline V gene. CDR3 length equals 14 residues. The CDR3 sequence is CSVRNRGANYGYTF. The DNA for the CDR3 is TGCAGCGTAAGGAACAGGGGGGCTAACTATGGCTACACCTTC.

V gene TRBV6-2 or TRBV6-3 combines with J gene TRBJ2-1, with D maybe TRBD1 (6 bases). Germline V gene lookup returns CDR1 MNHEY and CDR2 SVGEGT. This CDR3 spans 16 amino acids. V shed 0 bases and J shed 5 bases, with 14 bases lying between them. The CDR3 is CASSYSGRGLHNEQFF. The CDR3 nucleotides read TGTGCCAGCAGTTACTCGGGCAGGGGCCTACACAATGAGCAGTTCTTC.

This clone was seen just once. The genes are TRBV7-2 and TRBJ2-7; TRBD1 might be the D (6 bases). CDR3 length equals 14 residues. Germline V lookup: CDR1 SGHTA, CDR2 FQGNSA. V was pared by 1 base and J by 2 bases, with 9 bases between. CDR3 residues: CASSLDQGPYEQYF. The CDR3 DNA sequence: TGTGCCAGCAGCTTAGATCAGGGGCCCTACGAGCAGTACTTC.

The gene calls are TRBV11-2 and TRBJ2-1, with 8 nucleotides matching TRBD1. This CDR3 comprises 16 residues. The junction had 9 bases not matched to a gene; V was cut back by 5 bases and J by 3 bases. Per germline, CDR1 SGHAT and CDR2 FQNNGV. This CDR3 reads CASSTLQGGRYNEQFF. The CDR3 DNA is TGTGCCAGCAGCACATTACAGGGGGGACGCTACAATGAGCAGTTCTTC.